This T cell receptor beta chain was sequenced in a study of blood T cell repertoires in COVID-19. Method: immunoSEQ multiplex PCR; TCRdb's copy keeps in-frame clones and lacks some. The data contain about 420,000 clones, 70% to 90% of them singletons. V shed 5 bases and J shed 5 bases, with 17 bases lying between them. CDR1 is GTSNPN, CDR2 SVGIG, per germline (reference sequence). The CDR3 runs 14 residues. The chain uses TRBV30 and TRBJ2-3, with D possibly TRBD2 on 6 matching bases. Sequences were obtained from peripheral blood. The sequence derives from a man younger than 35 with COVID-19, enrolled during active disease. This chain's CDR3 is CAWRSGPGRDTQYF. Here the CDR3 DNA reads TGTGCCTGGCGCAGCGGGCCGGGTCGAGATACGCAGTATTTT.